Each of the 10 T cell receptor beta chains below was sequenced from the same sample in a study of blood T cell dynamics during melanoma immunotherapy. Specified time point: week 3, after first cycle of checkpoint inhibitor. Assay used: immunoSEQ multiplex PCR; TCRdb lists only in-frame clones, some missing. Of approximately 10,000 clones in the sample, around nine tenths are singletons; the top ten hold 4%. The source was blood, collected from a patient treated with checkpoint blockade. Every receptor here comes from a human donor with melanoma.

This clone was counted once. This chain links TRBV7-9 with TRBJ2-6, with a weak D call TRBD1 (6 bases). The CDR3 has 18 residues. The germline CDR1 and CDR2 sequences are SEHNR and FQNEAQ (reference sequence). The germline V and J ends were trimmed by 6 bases and 1 base, with 19 bases remaining between them. The DNA for the CDR3 is TGTGCCAGCAGTCTAAGACAGGACTCAGCGTCTGGGGCCAACGTCCTGACTTTC. This gives the protein CASSLRQDSASGANVLTF.

CDR3 in amino acids: CASSLGKNTEAFF. CDR3 in DNA: TGCGCCAGCAGCCTTGGTAAGAACACTGAAGCTTTCTTT. The chain combines TRBV4-1 with TRBJ1-1; D call uncertain. Trimming took off 4 bases at V and 1 base at J, with 7 bases between the two ends. This CDR3 is 13 amino acids long. Per the germline V gene, CDR1 is MGHRA and CDR2 is YSYEKL.

The genes are TRBV27 and TRBJ2-7, with 9 bases matching TRBD1. Per germline, CDR1 MNHEY and CDR2 SMNVEV (reference sequence). The trim removed 5 bases at V and 5 bases at J, leaving 7 bases unmatched. The CDR3 totals 14 residues. CDR3 sequence: CASSPRTGANEQYF. The CDR3 bases are TGTGCCAGCAGTCCTCGGACAGGGGCGAACGAGCAGTACTTC.

This clone was recorded only once. J is TRBJ2-1 and V is TRBV4-1; 8 positions agree with TRBD2. CDR1 MGHRA and CDR2 YSYEKL come from the germline V gene. The trim removed 3 bases at V and 13 bases at J, leaving 8 bases unmatched. The CDR3 spans 13 residues. Here the CDR3 DNA reads TGCGCCAGCAGCCACACTAGCGGTTGGGGCCAGTTCTTC. Residues: CASSHTSGWGQFF.

V and J are TRBV4-3 and TRBJ1-2, with D possibly matching TRBD1 (5 bases). The germline CDR1 and CDR2 sequences are LGHNA and YSLEER. This CDR3 spans 18 amino acids. V dropped 0 bases and J dropped 7 bases, with 24 bases sitting between them. The CDR3 coding sequence is TGCGCCAGCAGCCAAGATTTCCCCACCGGGACGAAGAAGAGTGGCTACACCTTC. This translates into CASSQDFPTGTKKSGYTF.

V and J are TRBV6-4 and TRBJ1-1; D not resolved. Germline lookup yields CDR1 MRHNA and CDR2 SNTAGT. The CDR3 covers 13 residues. Trimming stripped 6 bases from V and 5 bases from J, with 13 bases between. CDR3 in amino acids: CASSAAHQTEAFF. CDR3 bases: TGTGCCAGCAGCGCCGCGCACCAAACTGAAGCTTTCTTT.

V gene TRBV10-3 combines with J gene TRBJ1-1, with D possibly TRBD1 on 6 matching bases. This CDR3 is 14 amino acids long. The V and J ends lost 6 bases and 1 base respectively, with 12 bases between them. Per germline, CDR1 ENHRY and CDR2 SYGVKD. For the CDR3, the DNA is TGTGCCATCAGGGACAGTCCCACGAACACTGAAGCTTTCTTT. Translated, it gives CAIRDSPTNTEAFF.

The rearrangement joins TRBV7-9 to TRBJ2-7; D might be TRBD1 or TRBD2, each matching 6 bases. The CDR3 runs to 16 residues. The germline V gene has CDR1 SEHNR and CDR2 FQNEAQ (reference sequence). The V end lost 5 bases, the J end lost 5 bases, and 22 bases lay between the germline ends. CDR3: CASSPRRGAGFDEQYF. The CDR3 DNA is TGTGCCAGCAGCCCTCGGAGGGGGGCTGGATTCGACGAGCAGTACTTC.

The rearrangement links TRBV5-1 to TRBJ1-6; a weak D match, TRBD1 (5 bases). The length of the CDR3 is 16 residues. The ends were cut back, 2 bases at V and 10 bases at J, with 19 bases in the middle. Germline values: CDR1 SGHRS, CDR2 YFSETQ. The CDR3 loop is CASSFGSRQGGSPLHF. Here the CDR3 DNA reads TGCGCCAGCAGCTTCGGATCTCGCCAGGGTGGGTCACCCCTCCACTTT.

The chain is built from TRBV19 and TRBJ1-1; D is unclear. Per the germline V gene, CDR1 is LNHDA and CDR2 is SQIVND (reference sequence). V dropped 10 bases and J dropped 3 bases, with 21 bases sitting between them. This CDR3 contains 15 residues. CDR3: CATTPGRPAYTEAFF. The CDR3 coding sequence is TGTGCCACCACCCCGGGCCGGCCGGCGTACACTGAAGCTTTCTTT.